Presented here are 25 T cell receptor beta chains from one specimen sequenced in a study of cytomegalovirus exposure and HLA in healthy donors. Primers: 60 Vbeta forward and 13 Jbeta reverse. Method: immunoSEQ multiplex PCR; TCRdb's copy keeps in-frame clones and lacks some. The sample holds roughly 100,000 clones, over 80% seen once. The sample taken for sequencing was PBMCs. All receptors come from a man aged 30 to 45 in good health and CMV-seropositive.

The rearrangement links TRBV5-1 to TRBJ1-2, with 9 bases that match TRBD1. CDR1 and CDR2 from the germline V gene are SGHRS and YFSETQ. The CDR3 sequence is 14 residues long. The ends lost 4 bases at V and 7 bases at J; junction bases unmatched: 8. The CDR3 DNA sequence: TGCGCCAGCAGCGAATCGGGGACAGGGTTTGGCTACACCTTC. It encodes CASSESGTGFGYTF.

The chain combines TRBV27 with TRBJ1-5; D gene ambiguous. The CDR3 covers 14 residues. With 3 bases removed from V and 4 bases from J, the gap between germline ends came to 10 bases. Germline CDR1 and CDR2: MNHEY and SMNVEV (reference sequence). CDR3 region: CASSLARGNQPQHF. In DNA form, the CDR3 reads TGTGCCAGCAGTTTGGCGCGGGGTAATCAGCCCCAGCATTTT.

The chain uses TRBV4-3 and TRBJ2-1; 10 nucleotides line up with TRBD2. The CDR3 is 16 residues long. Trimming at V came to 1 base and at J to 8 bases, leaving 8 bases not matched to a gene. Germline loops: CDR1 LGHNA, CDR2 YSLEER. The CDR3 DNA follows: TGCGCCAGCAGCCAAGCTCCTAGCGGGGGATTAGATGAGCAGTTCTTC. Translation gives CASSQAPSGGLDEQFF.

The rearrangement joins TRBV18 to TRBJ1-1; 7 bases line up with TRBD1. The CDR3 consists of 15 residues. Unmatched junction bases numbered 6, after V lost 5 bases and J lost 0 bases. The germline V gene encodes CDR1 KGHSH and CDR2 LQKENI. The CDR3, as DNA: TGTGCCAGCTCAGTCGGACAGGCGATGAACACTGAAGCTTTCTTT. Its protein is CASSVGQAMNTEAFF.

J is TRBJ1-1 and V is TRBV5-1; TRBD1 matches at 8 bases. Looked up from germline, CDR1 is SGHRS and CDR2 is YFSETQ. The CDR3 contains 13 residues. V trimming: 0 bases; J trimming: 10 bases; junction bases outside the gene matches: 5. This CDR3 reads CASSLGQGAAAFF. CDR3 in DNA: TGCGCCAGCAGCTTGGGCCAGGGGGCTGCAGCTTTCTTT.

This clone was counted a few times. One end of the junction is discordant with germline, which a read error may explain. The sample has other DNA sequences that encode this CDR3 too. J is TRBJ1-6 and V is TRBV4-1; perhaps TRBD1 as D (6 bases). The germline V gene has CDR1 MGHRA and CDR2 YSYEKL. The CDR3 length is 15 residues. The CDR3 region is CASSQGTGLASPLHF. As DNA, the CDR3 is TGTGCCAGCAGCCAAGGAACAGGGTTGGCTTCACCCCTCCACTTT.

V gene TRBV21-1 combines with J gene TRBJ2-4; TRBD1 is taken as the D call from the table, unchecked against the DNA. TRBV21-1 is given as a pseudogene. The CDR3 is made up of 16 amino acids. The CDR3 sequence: CASSPPRRQVGNIQYF. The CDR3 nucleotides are TGTGCCAGCAGCCCCCCCAGACGACAGGTGGGAAACATTCAGTACTTC.

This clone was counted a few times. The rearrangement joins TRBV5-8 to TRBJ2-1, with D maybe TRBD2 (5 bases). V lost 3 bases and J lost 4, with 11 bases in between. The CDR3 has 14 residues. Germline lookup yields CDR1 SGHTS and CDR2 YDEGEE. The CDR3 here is CASSWTGSYNEQFF. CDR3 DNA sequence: TGTGCCAGCAGCTGGACTGGGTCGTACAATGAGCAGTTCTTC.

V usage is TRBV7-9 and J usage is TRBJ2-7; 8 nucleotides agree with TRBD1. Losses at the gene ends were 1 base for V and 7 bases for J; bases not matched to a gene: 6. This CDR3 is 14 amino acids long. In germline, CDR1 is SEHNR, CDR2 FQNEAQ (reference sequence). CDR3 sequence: CASSLGQGSREQYF. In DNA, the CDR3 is TGTGCCAGCAGCTTAGGACAGGGGTCGAGGGAGCAGTACTTC.

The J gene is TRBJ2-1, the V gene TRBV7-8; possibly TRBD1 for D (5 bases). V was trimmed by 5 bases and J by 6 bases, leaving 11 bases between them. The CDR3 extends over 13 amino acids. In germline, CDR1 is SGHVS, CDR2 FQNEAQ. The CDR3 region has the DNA TGTGCCAGCAGCGTACAGGTAATCAATGAGCAGTTCTTC. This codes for CASSVQVINEQFF. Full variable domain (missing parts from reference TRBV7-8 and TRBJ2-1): GAGVSQSPRYKVAKRGQDVALRCDPISGHVSLFWYQQALGQGPEFLTYFQNEAQLDKSGLPSDRFFAERPEGSVSTLKIQRTQQEDSAVYLCASSVQVINEQFFGPGTRLTVL.

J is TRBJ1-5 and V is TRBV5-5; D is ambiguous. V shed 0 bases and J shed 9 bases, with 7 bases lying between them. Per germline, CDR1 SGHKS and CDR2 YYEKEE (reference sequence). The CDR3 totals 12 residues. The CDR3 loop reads CASSLEPGPQHF. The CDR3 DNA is TGTGCCAGCAGCTTGGAACCGGGGCCCCAGCATTTT.

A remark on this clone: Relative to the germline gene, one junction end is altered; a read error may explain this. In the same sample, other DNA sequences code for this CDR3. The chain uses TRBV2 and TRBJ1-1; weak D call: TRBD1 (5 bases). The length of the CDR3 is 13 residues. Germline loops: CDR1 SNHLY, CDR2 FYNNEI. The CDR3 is CASSSDINTEAFF. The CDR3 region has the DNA TGCGCCAGCAGTTCGGACATAAACACTGAAGCTTTCTTT.

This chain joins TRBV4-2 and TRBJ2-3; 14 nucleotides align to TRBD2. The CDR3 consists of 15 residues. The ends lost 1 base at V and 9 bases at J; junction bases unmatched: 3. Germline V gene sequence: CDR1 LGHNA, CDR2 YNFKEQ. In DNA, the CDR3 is TGTGCCAGCAGCCAAGCGGGGACTAGCGGGGGAACGCAGTATTTT. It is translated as CASSQAGTSGGTQYF.

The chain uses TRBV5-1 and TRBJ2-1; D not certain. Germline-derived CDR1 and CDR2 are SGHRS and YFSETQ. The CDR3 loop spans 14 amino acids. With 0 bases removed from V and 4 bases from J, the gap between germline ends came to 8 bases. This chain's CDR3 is CASSLAPEYNEQFF. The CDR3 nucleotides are TGCGCCAGCAGCTTGGCACCCGAGTACAATGAGCAGTTCTTC.

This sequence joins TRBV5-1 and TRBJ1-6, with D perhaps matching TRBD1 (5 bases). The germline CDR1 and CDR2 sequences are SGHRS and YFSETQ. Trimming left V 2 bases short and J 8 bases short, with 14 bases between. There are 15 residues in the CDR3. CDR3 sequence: CASSLNPGGDSPLHF. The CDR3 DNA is TGCGCCAGCAGCTTAAATCCGGGGGGGGATTCACCCCTCCACTTT.

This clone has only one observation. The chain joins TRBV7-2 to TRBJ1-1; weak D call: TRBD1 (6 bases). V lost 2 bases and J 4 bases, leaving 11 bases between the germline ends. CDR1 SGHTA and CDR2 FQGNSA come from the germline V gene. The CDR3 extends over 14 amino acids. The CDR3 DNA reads TGTGCCAGCAGCTTACACACAGGGATCACTGAAGCTTTCTTT. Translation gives CASSLHTGITEAFF.

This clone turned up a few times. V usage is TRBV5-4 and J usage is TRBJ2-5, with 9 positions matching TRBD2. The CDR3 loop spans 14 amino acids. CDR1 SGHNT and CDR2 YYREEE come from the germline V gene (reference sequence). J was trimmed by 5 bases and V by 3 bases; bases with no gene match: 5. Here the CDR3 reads CASSSGLAQETQYF. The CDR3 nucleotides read TGTGCCAGCAGCTCGGGACTAGCACAGGAGACCCAGTACTTC.

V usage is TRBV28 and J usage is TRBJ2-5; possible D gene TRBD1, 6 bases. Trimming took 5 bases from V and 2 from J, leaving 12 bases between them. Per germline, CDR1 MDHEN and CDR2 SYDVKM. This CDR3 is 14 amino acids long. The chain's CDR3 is CASSGRRGQETQYF. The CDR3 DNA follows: TGTGCCAGCAGTGGTCGCAGGGGTCAAGAGACCCAGTACTTC. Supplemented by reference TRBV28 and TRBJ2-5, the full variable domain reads DVKVTQSSRYLVKRTGEKVFLECVQDMDHENMFWYRQDPGLGLRLIYFSYDVKMKEKGDIPEGYSVSREKKERFSLILESASTNQTSMYLCASSGRRGQETQYFGPGTRLLVL.

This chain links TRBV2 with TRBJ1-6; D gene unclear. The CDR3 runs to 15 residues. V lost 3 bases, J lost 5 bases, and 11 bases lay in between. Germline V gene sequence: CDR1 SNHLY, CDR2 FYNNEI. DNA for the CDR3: TGTGCCAGCAGTGAGCGGCAGCCAGATAATTCACCCCTCCACTTT. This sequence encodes CASSERQPDNSPLHF.

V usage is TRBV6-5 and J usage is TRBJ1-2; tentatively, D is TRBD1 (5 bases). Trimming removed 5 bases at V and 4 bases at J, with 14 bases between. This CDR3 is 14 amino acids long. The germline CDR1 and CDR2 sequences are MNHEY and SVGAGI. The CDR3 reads CASSSAGGIYGYTF. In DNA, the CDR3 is TGTGCCAGCAGTAGTGCTGGGGGGATCTATGGCTACACCTTC.

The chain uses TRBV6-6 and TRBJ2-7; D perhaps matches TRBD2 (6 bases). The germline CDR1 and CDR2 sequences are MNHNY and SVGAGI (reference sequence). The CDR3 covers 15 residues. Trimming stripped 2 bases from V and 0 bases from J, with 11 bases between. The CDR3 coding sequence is TGTGCCAGCAGTTACAGGAGGGAGCCCTCCTACGAGCAGTACTTC. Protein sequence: CASSYRREPSYEQYF.

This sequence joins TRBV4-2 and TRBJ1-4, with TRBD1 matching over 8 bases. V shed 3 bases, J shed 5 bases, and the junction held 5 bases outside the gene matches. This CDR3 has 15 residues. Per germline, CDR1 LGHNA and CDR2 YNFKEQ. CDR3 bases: TGTGCCAGCAGCCAGGAGGACAGGGCGAATGAAAAACTGTTTTTT. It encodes CASSQEDRANEKLFF.

CDR3 coding DNA: TGTGCCAGCTCAACAGGGAAGGATTCACCCCTCCACTTT. Encoded protein: CASSTGKDSPLHF. The chain links TRBV18 to TRBJ1-6; maybe TRBD1 (6 bases). The V end lost 5 bases, the J end lost 8 bases, and 10 bases lay between the germline ends. Germline CDR1 reads KGHSH; CDR2 reads LQKENI. CDR3 length equals 13 residues.

CDR3 coding DNA: TGCGCCAGCAGCTCTTGGACAGGGGCCTTGCAGTATTTT. Its protein product is CASSSWTGALQYF. The chain is built from TRBV5-1 and TRBJ2-3; 9 bases line up with TRBD1. The CDR3 runs 13 residues. After removal of 3 bases from V and 11 bases from J, the junction contained 7 bases not matched to a gene. Germline V gene data show CDR1 as SGHRS and CDR2 as YFSETQ.

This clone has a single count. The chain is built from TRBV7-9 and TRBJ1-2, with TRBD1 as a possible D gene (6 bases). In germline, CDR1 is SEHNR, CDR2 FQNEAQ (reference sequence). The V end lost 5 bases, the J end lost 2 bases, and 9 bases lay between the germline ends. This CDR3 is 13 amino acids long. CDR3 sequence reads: CASSQDSNYGYTF. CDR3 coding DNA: TGTGCCAGCAGCCAGGACAGCAACTATGGCTACACCTTC.